The present entry profiles one T cell receptor beta chain with its context. What it binds is not known. The CDR3 extends over 13 amino acids. Germline V CDR1 and CDR2: LGHNA, YNFKEQ. V shed 3 bases and J 10 bases; nucleotides not matched to a gene: 5. Treatment noted: over 15 received Ad26.COV2.S at low or high dose, single or two shots; roughly 5 received placebo; per-sample allocation not given. The samples were gathered on day 63 after the first injection of vaccine or placebo. An 18-55-year-old adult in Boston served as donor. The data are from a study of Ad26.COV2.S vaccination and SARS-CoV-2 variants. Findings and caveats of the study: Placebo recipients trailed vaccine recipients in spike-specific TCR breadth.

This table comes from immunoSEQ multiplex PCR, and its TCRdb copy is limited to in-frame clones, with some not included. Of 300,000 to 350,000 clones listed, around 81% are singletons. The genes are TRBV4-2 and TRBJ2-1, with 8 positions matching TRBD1. The starting material was peripheral blood, obtained in a trial of Ad26.COV2.S vaccine versus placebo. This receptor was identified in a person between 18 and 59 years old who received the Ad26.COV2.S COVID-19 vaccine or a placebo. The CDR3 loop reads CASSHPRTGEQFF. The CDR3 bases are TGTGCCAGCAGCCATCCTCGGACAGGGGAGCAGTTCTTC.